The 17 T cell receptor beta chains below were found in one sample sequenced in a study of blood T cell repertoires in COVID-19. The repertoire was sequenced with immunoSEQ multiplex PCR; TCRdb's copy has only in-frame clones and lacks some. The sample has fewer than 180,000 clones, approximately 86% seen once. Sequenced sample: peripheral blood. The receptors originated from a man between 65 and 79 years old with acute or convalescent COVID-19.

The J gene is TRBJ1-2, the V gene TRBV27, with D possibly being TRBD1 (5 bases). Germline CDR1 and CDR2: MNHEY and SMNVEV (reference sequence). CDR3 length: 13 residues. V was cut by 5 bases and J by 4 bases, with 11 bases left in between. The CDR3 loop is CASSQQGSYGYTF. DNA of the CDR3: TGTGCCAGCAGTCAGCAGGGCTCCTATGGCTACACCTTC.

This clone was seen more than once but under ten times. J is TRBJ2-3 and V is TRBV29-1, with 8 bases matching TRBD1. The V gene's germline CDR1 is SQVTM and CDR2 ANQGSEA. The CDR3 has 14 residues. Germline trimming cut 5 bases from V and 1 base from J; bases unmatched to any gene: 5. The CDR3 loop is CSVSPGGGTDTQYF. In nucleotides, the CDR3 is TGCAGCGTTTCCCCAGGGGGCGGCACAGATACGCAGTATTTT.

The V call is TRBV6-5, the J call TRBJ2-3; possible D gene TRBD2, 5 bases. This CDR3 is built from 13 residues. Germline CDR1 is MNHEY and CDR2 is SVGAGI. V lost 2 bases, J lost 3 bases, and 6 bases lay in between. The CDR3 is CASSYKRTDTQYF. Here the CDR3 DNA reads TGTGCCAGCAGTTACAAGCGGACAGATACGCAGTATTTT.

V is TRBV30 and J is TRBJ2-7, with D possibly matching TRBD1 (5 bases). Deletions cut 2 bases from V and 2 bases from J, with 13 bases between. Germline-derived CDR1 and CDR2 are GTSNPN and SVGIG (reference sequence). The CDR3 length is 14 residues. The CDR3 reads CAWSQVGVTYEQYF. In nucleotides, the CDR3 is TGTGCCTGGAGTCAGGTAGGGGTTACCTACGAGCAGTACTTC. The full variable domain, its missing parts supplied by reference TRBV30 and TRBJ2-7, is SQTIHQWPATLVQPVGSPLSLECTVEGTSNPNLYWYRQAAGRGLQLLFYSVGIGQISSEVPQNLSASRPQDRQFILSSKKLLLSDSGFYLCAWSQVGVTYEQYFGPGTRLTVT.

This clone is a singleton in its sample. The chain recombines TRBV6-5 with TRBJ1-2; no clear D gene. The CDR3 spans 14 residues. Trimming removed 0 bases from V and 7 bases from J, with 12 bases in between. The germline gives CDR1 MNHEY, CDR2 SVGAGI. The CDR3 bases are TGTGCCAGCAGTTACTCTTGGCCGCCGGGTGGCTACACCTTC. Amino acids: CASSYSWPPGGYTF.

This chain links TRBV11-1 with TRBJ2-2, with D perhaps matching TRBD2 (5 bases). The CDR3 contains 15 residues. From germline, CDR1 is SGHAT and CDR2 FQDESV (reference sequence). Between the trimmed V and J ends, which lost 2 bases and 1 base, there was a span of 8 bases. CDR3 bases: TGTGCCAGCAGCTTATTACGGGAGAACACCGGGGAGCTGTTTTTT. Protein sequence: CASSLLRENTGELFF.

The chain combines TRBV6-5 with TRBJ2-1, with 7 bases fitting TRBD2. Germline values: CDR1 MNHEY, CDR2 SVGAGI. V was clipped by 0 bases and J by 7 bases; unmatched bases: 6. The CDR3 is made up of 15 amino acids. CDR3 coding DNA: TGTGCCAGCAGTTACTCGTCTAGCGGTCTAAATGAGCAGTTCTTC. Protein: CASSYSSSGLNEQFF.

The V and J genes are TRBV19 and TRBJ1-1, with TRBD1 matching over 8 bases. Germline-derived CDR1 and CDR2 are LNHDA and SQIVND (reference sequence). With 1 base clipped from V and 8 bases from J, the junction kept 3 bases outside the gene matches. There are 13 residues in the CDR3. The CDR3, as DNA: TGTGCCAGTAGTATAGTGGACAGGGCGGAAGCTTTCTTT. Translated, it gives CASSIVDRAEAFF.

The V and J genes are TRBV12-3 or TRBV12-4 and TRBJ2-7; D gene ambiguous. Trimming left V 3 bases short and J 3 bases short, with 9 bases between. The CDR3 spans 13 residues. For the CDR3, the DNA is TGTGCCAGCAGTTTGGAGAGGCTCTACGAGCAGTACTTC. Amino acids: CASSLERLYEQYF.

This sequence joins TRBV24-1 and TRBJ2-3; 9 bases match TRBD2. Germline lookup yields CDR1 KGHDR and CDR2 SFDVKD. The CDR3 is 16 amino acids. The trim removed 4 bases at V and 5 bases at J, leaving 9 bases unmatched. CDR3 sequence reads: CATSDPFSGGGDTQYF. For the CDR3, the DNA is TGTGCCACCAGTGACCCCTTTAGCGGGGGCGGAGATACGCAGTATTTT.

The chain uses TRBV3-1 (or the pseudogene TRBV3-2) and TRBJ1-6, with D tentatively TRBD1 (5 bases). Germline V gives CDR1 LGHDT, CDR2 YNNKEL (reference sequence). The length of the CDR3 is 14 residues. The V end lost 1 base, the J end lost 11 bases, and 12 bases lay between the germline ends. The CDR3 sequence is CASSQGQGMAPLHF. CDR3 nucleotides: TGTGCCAGCAGCCAAGGCCAGGGTATGGCACCCCTCCACTTT.

This chain links TRBV6-5 with TRBJ1-5, with D possibly matching TRBD1 (5 bases). Germline V gives CDR1 MNHEY, CDR2 SVGAGI. This CDR3 contains 13 residues. The V gene lost 10 bases and the J gene lost 7 bases, with 17 bases spanning the gap. The CDR3 DNA follows: TGTGCCACCCAACCCAACTGGGGCCAGCCCCAGCATTTT. Residues: CATQPNWGQPQHF.

This clone was found once. The CDR3 DNA sequence: TGTGCCAGCAGTACCTTGGGGGCGAGAGAAAAACTGTTTTTT. Its translation is CASSTLGAREKLFF. This rearrangement joins TRBV6-5 to TRBJ1-4, with D possibly TRBD1 on 6 matching bases. Germline-derived CDR1 and CDR2 are MNHEY and SVGAGI. The CDR3 consists of 14 residues. Deletions cut 5 bases from V and 8 bases from J, with 15 bases between.

This rearrangement joins TRBV5-5 to TRBJ2-3; maybe TRBD2 (5 bases). This CDR3 is built from 18 residues. Germline lookup yields CDR1 SGHKS and CDR2 YYEKEE (reference sequence). Trimming shortened V by 0 bases and J by 0 bases, and 17 bases separated the two germline ends. The chain's CDR3 is CASSLAPRTLTSTDTQYF. CDR3 sequence (DNA): TGTGCCAGCAGCTTGGCGCCTCGGACTCTGACTAGCACAGATACGCAGTATTTT.

This chain uses TRBV23-1 with TRBJ2-7; D may be TRBD2 (6 bases). TRBV23-1 is an ORF, and what it does is uncertain. V was trimmed by 7 bases and J by 2 bases, leaving 6 bases between them. This CDR3 is 11 amino acids long. The DNA of the CDR3 is TGCGCCAGCACGGGAGCCTACGAGCAGTACTTC. Its translation is CASTGAYEQYF.

The chain recombines TRBV4-2 with TRBJ2-3, with TRBD2 matching over 15 bases. This CDR3 has 19 amino acids. The germline gives CDR1 LGHNA, CDR2 YNFKEQ. The V and J ends lost 3 bases and 6 bases, in that order; junction bases with no gene match: 13. CDR3 sequence reads: CASSQGLAGGPEGSDTQYF. In nucleotides, the CDR3 is TGTGCCAGCAGCCAGGGACTAGCGGGAGGACCGGAGGGGAGCGATACGCAGTATTTT.

This chain uses TRBV5-8 with TRBJ2-2; maybe TRBD1 (5 bases). CDR3 length: 15 amino acids. The germline V gene has CDR1 SGHTS and CDR2 YDEGEE. V shed 2 bases and J shed 2 bases, with 10 bases lying between them. DNA for the CDR3: TGTGCCAGCAGCTTCAGGGCACATAACACCGGGGAGCTGTTTTTT. Protein sequence: CASSFRAHNTGELFF.